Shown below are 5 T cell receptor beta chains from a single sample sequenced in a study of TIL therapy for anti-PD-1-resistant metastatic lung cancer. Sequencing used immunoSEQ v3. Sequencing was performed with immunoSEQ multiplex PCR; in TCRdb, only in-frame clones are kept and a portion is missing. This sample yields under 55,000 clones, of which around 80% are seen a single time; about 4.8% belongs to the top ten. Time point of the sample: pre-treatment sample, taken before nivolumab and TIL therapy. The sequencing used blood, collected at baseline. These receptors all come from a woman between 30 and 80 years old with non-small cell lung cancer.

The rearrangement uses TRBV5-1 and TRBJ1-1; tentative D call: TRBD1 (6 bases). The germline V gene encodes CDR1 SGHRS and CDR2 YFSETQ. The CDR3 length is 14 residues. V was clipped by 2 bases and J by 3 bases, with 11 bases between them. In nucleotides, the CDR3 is TGCGCCAGCAGCTTAGGTCCAGGGGACACTGAAGCTTTCTTT. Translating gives CASSLGPGDTEAFF.

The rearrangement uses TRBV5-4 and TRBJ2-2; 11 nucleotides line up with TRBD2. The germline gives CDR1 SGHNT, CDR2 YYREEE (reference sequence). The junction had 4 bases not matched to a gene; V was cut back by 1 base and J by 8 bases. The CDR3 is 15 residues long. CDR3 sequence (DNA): TGTGCCAGCAGCTTGCTAGCGGGGGGCTCGGGGGAGCTGTTTTTT. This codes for CASSLLAGGSGELFF.

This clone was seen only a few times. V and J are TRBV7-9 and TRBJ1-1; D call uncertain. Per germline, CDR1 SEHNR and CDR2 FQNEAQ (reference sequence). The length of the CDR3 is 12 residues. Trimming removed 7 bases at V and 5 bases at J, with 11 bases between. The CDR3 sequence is CASNLHETEAFF. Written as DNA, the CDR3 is TGTGCCAGCAACCTCCACGAGACTGAAGCTTTCTTT.

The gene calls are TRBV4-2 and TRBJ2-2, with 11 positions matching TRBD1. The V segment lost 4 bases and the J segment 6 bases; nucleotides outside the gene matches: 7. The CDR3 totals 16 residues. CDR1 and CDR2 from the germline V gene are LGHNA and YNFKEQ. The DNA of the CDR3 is TGTGCCAGCAGCCTACCGGGACAGGGGGAGGCCGGGGAGCTGTTTTTT. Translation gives CASSLPGQGEAGELFF.

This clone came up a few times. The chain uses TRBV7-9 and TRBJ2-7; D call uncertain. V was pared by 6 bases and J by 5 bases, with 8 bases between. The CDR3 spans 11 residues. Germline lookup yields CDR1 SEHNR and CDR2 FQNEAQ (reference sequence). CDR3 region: CASRTDDEQYF. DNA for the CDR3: TGTGCCAGCAGAACCGATGACGAGCAGTACTTC.